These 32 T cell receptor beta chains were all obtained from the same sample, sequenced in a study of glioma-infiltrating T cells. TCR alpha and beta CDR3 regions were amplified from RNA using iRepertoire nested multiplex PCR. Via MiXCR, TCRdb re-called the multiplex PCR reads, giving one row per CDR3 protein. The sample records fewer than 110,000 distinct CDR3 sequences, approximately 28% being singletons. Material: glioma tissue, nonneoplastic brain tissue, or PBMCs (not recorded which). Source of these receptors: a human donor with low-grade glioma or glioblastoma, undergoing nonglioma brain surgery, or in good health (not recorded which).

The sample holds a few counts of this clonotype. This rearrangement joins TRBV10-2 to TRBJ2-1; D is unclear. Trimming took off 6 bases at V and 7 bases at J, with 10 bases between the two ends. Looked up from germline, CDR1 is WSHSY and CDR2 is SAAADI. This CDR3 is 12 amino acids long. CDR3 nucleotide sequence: TGCGCCAGCAGCGCCGTAGGGAATGAGCAGTTCTTC. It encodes CASSAVGNEQFF.

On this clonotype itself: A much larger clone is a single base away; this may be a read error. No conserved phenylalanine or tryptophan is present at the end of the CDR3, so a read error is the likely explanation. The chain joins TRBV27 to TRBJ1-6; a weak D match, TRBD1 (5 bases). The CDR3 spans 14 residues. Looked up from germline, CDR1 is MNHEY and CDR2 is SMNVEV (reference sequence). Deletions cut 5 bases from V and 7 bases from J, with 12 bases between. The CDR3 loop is CASSSNRRNSPLHL. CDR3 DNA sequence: TGTGCCAGCAGTAGCAACAGGAGAAATTCACCCCTCCACCTT.

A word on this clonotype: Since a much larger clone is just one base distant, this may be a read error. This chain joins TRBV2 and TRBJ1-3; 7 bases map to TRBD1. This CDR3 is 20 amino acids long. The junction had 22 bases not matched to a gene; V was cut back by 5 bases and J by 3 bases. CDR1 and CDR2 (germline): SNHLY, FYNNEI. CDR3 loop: CASSSEKGPGGRPVGNTIYF. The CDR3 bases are TGTGCCAGCAGTTCCGAAAAAGGACCAGGGGGACGGCCGGTTGGAAACACCATATATTTT.

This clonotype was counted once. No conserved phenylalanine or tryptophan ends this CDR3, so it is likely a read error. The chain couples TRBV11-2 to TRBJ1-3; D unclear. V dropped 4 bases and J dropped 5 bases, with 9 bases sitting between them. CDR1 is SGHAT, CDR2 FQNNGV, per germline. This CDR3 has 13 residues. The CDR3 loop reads CASSSSARNTIYL. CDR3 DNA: TGTGCCAGCAGCTCGTCAGCGCGAAACACCATATATCTT.

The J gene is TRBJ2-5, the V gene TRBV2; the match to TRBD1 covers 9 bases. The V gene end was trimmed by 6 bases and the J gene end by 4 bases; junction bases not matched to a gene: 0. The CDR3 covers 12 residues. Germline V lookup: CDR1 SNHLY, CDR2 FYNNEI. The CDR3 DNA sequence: TGTGCCAGCAGGGACAGGGGAGAGACCCAGTACTTC. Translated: CASRDRGETQYF.

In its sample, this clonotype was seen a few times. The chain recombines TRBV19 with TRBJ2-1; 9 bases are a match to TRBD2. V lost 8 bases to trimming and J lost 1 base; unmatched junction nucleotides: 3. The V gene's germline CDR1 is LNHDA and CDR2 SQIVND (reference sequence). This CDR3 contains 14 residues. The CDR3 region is CASVAGVSYNEQFF. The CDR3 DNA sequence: TGTGCCAGTGTAGCGGGGGTTTCCTACAATGAGCAGTTCTTC.

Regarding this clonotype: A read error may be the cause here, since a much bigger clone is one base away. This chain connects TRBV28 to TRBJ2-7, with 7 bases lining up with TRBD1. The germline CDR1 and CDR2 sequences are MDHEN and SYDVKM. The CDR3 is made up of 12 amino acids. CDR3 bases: TGTGCCAGCCGGGACAGTCGCTACGGGCAGTACTTC. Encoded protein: CASRDSRYGQYF.

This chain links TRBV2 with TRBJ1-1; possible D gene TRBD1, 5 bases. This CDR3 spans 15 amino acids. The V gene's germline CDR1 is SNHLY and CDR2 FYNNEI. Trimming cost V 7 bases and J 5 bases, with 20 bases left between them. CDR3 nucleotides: TGTGCCAGCATCCCCCTGGTGCAGGGTTGGACTGAAGCTTTCTTT. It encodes CASIPLVQGWTEAFF.

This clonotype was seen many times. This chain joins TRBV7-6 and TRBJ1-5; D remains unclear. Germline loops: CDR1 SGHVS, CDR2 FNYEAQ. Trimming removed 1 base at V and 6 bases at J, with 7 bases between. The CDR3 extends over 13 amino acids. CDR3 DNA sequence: TGTGCCAGCAGCTTAGAACCCCGTCAGCCCCAGCATTTT. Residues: CASSLEPRQPQHF.

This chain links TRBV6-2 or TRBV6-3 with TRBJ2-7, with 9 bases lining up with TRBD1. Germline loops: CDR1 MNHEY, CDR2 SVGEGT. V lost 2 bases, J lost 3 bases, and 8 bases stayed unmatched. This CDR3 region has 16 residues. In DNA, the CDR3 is TGTGCCAGCAGTTACCGCCTCCGGGACAGGGACTACGAGCAGTACTTC. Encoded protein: CASSYRLRDRDYEQYF.

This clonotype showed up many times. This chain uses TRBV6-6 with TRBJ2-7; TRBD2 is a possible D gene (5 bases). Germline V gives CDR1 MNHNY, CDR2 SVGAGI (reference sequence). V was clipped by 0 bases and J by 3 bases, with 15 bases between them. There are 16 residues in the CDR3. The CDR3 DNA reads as TGTGCCAGCAGTTACTCCCCGCGGGCGAATCGCTACGAGCAGTACTTC. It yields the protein CASSYSPRANRYEQYF.

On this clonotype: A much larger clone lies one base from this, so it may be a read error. The CDR3 coding sequence is TGTGCCAGCAGCGGACAGGGGGACACTGAAGCTTTCTTT. Its translation is CASSGQGDTEAFF. The V and J genes are TRBV4-2 and TRBJ1-1; 10 bases fit TRBD1. Germline V lookup: CDR1 LGHNA, CDR2 YNFKEQ. The CDR3 has 13 amino acids. The V and J ends lost 5 bases and 3 bases, in that order; junction bases with no gene match: 0.

CDR3 protein: CASTKIAWETQYF. In DNA, the CDR3 is TGTGCCAGCACCAAAATCGCATGGGAGACCCAGTACTTC. J is TRBJ2-5 and V is TRBV12-3 or TRBV12-4, with unresolved D. This CDR3 has 13 residues. Trimming removed 7 bases from V and 5 bases from J, with 14 bases in between.

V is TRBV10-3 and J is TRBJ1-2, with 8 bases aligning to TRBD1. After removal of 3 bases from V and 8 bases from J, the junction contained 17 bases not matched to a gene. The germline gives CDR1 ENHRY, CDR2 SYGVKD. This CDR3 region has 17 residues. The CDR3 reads CAISDEGQVANYGGYTF. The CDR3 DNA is TGTGCCATCAGTGATGAGGGACAGGTTGCTAACTATGGCGGCTACACCTTC.

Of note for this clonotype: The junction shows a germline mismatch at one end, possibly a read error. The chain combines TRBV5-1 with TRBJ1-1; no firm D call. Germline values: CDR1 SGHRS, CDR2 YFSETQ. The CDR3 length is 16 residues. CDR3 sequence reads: CASSPLNGRVNTEALF. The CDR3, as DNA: TGCGCCAGCAGCCCATTAAATGGAAGAGTTAACACTGAAGCTTTGTTT.

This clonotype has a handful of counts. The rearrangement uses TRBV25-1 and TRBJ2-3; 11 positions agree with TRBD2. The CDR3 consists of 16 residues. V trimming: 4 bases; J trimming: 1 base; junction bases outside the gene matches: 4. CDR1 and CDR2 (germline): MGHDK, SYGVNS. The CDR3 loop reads CASSALSGGGTDTQYF. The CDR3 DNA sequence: TGTGCCAGCAGTGCCCTTAGCGGGGGGGGCACAGATACGCAGTATTTT.

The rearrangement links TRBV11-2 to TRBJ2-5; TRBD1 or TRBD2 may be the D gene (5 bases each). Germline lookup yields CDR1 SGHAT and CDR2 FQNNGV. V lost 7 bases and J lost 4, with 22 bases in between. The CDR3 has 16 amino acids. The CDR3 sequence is CASTPLPGQRGETQYF. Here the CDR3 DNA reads TGTGCCAGCACCCCCCTCCCGGGGCAAAGGGGAGAGACCCAGTACTTC.

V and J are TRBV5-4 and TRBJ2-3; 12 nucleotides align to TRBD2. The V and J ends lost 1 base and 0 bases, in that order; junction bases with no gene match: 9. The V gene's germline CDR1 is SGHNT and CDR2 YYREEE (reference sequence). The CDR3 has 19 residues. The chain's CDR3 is CASSLLSLAGGSSTDTQYF. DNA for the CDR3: TGTGCCAGCAGCTTGCTTAGTCTAGCGGGGGGGTCTAGCACAGATACGCAGTATTTT.

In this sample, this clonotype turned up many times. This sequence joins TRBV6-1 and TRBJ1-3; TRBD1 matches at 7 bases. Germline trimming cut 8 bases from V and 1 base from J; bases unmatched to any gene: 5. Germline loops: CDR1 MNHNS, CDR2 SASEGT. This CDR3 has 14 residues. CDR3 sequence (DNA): TGTGCCAGCCTACGACAGGGATCTGGAAACACCATATATTTT. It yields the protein CASLRQGSGNTIYF.

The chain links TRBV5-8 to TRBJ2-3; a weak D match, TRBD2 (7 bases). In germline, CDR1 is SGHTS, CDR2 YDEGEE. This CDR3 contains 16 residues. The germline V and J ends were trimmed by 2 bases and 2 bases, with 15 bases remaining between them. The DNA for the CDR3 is TGTGCCAGCAGCTTAGGGGGGGAAGTGTTCACAGATACGCAGTATTTT. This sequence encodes CASSLGGEVFTDTQYF.

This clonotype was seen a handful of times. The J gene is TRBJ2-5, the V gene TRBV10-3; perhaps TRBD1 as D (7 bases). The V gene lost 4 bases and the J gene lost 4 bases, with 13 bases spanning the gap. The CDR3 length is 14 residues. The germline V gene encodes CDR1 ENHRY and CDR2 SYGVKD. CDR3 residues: CAISATGDLETQYF. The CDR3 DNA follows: TGTGCCATCAGTGCAACAGGGGACTTAGAGACCCAGTACTTC.

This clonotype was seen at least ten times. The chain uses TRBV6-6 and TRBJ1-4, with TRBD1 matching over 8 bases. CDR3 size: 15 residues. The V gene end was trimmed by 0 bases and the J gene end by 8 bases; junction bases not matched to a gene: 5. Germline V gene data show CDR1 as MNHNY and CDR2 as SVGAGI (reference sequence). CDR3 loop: CASSYSGQAPEKLFF. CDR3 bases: TGTGCCAGCAGTTACTCGGGACAGGCGCCCGAAAAACTGTTTTTT.

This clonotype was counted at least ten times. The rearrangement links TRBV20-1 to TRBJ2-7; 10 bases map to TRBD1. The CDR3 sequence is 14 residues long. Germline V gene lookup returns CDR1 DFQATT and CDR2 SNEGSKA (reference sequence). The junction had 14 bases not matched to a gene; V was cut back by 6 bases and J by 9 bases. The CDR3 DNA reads TGCAGTGCGGCGACGGGACAGGGGATTGTGGGGCAGTACTTC. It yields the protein CSAATGQGIVGQYF.

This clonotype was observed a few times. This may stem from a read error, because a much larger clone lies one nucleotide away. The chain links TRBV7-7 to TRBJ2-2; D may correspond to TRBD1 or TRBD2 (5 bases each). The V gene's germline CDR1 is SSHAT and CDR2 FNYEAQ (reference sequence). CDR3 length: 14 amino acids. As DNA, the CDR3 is TGTGCTAGCAGGGACCGGAACAGGCCCGGGGAGCTGTTTTTT. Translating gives CASRDRNRPGELFF.

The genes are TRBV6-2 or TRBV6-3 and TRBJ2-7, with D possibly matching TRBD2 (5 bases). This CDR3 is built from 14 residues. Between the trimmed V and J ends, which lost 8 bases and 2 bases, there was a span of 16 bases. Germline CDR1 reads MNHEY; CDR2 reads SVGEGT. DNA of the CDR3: TGTGCCAGCTGCCTCTCCGGGAATCCCTACGAGCAGTACTTC. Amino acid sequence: CASCLSGNPYEQYF.

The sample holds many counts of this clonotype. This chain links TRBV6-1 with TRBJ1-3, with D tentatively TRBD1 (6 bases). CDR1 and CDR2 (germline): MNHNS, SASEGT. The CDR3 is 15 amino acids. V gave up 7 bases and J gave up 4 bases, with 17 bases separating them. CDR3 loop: CASIYSGERGNTIYF. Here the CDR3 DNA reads TGTGCCAGCATCTACTCAGGGGAGCGCGGAAACACCATATATTTT.

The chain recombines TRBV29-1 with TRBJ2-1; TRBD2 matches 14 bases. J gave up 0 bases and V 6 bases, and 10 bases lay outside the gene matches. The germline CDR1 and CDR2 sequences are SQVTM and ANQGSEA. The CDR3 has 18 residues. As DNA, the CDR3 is TGCAGCGTGGACGGACTAGCGGGGGGCATGAGCTCCTACAATGAGCAGTTCTTC. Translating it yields CSVDGLAGGMSSYNEQFF.

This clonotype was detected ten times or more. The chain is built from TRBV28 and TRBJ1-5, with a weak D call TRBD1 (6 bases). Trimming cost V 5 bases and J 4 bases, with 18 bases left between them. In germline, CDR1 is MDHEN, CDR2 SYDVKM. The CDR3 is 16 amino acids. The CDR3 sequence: CASSPFEGGGNQPQHF. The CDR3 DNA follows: TGTGCCAGCAGTCCCTTTGAGGGGGGCGGAAATCAGCCCCAGCATTTT.

The CDR3 DNA reads TGTGCCAGCTCTTCCTTGACTAGAGGGGCTAGCACAGATACGCAGTATTTT. This sequence encodes CASSSLTRGASTDTQYF. The V and J genes are TRBV7-6 and TRBJ2-3; TRBD2 is a possible D gene (6 bases). Germline V gives CDR1 SGHVS, CDR2 FNYEAQ. The germline V and J ends were trimmed by 8 bases and 0 bases, with 21 bases remaining between them. The CDR3 runs 17 residues.

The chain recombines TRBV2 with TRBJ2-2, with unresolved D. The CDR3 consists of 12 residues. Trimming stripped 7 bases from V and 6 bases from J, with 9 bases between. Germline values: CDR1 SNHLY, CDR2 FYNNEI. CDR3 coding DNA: TGTGCCAGCACCAGTAGTCCCGGGGAGCTGTTTTTT. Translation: CASTSSPGELFF. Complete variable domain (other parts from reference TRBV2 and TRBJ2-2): EPEVTQTPSHQVTQMGQEVILRCVPISNHLYFYWYRQILGQKVEFLVSFYNNEISEKSEIFDDQFSVERPDGSNFTLKIRSTKLEDSAMYFCASTSSPGELFFGEGSRLTVL.

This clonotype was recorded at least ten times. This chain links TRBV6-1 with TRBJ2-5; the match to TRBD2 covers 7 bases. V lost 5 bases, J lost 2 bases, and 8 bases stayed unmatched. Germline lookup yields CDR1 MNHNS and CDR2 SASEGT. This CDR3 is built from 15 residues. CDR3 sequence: CASSYQSGEQETQYF. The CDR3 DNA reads TGTGCCAGCAGTTATCAAAGCGGGGAGCAAGAGACCCAGTACTTC.

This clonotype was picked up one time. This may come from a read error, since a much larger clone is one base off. Here the CDR3 DNA reads TGTGACAGCAGTCATATGACAGTTGGGAACTACGAGCAGTACTTC. It specifies CDSSHMTVGNYEQYF. This chain joins TRBV7-9 and TRBJ2-7; D possibly corresponds to TRBD1 (5 bases). Germline V CDR1 and CDR2: SEHNR, FQNEAQ (reference sequence). The CDR3 totals 15 residues.